This T cell receptor beta chain came from a study of blood T cells in healthy people across ages. The CDR3 spans 14 residues. Germline-derived CDR1 and CDR2 are SGHRS and YFSETQ. The second PCR ran roughly 6 to 11 cycles with a sample-barcoded 5' primer and J-beta primers. TCRdb passed the 5' RACE reads through MiXCR, listing each CDR3 protein once. The sample has about 930,000 distinct CDR3 sequences, 29% seen once. Roughly 10 milliliters was the volume of peripheral blood drawn from each donor. This clonotype was detected many times. A junction boundary mismatches the germline segment, possibly from a read error. This sample also appeared in a second study, on T cells of mothers and their children.

This chain joins TRBV5-1 and TRBJ2-7; the match to TRBD1 covers 8 bases. The specimen was blood. The receptor was derived from a middle-aged woman in good health. CDR3 region: CASRGGTGTYEQYF. The CDR3 DNA reads TGTGCCAGCAGAGGGGGGACAGGCACCTACGAGCAGTACTTC.